This T cell receptor beta chain was captured in a study of blood T cell repertoires in COVID-19. Study context: Collection of acute and convalescent COVID-19 samples took place in the United States, Italy and Spain.

TCRdb's copy holds only in-frame clones and misses some; the assay was immunoSEQ multiplex PCR. Here the sample spans 240,000 or so clones, just under 85% being singletons. V lost 5 bases to trimming and J lost 3 bases, with 6 bases between them. CDR1 is SGHTA and CDR2 is FQGNSA in the germline V gene. The CDR3 is 12 amino acids. Regarding this clone: Other DNA sequences of this sample code for an identical CDR3.

This rearrangement joins TRBV7-2 to TRBJ2-3; D is undetermined. The sequenced sample was peripheral blood. This clonotype was obtained from a woman of 80 years or more with acute or convalescent COVID-19. Written as DNA, the CDR3 is TGTGCCAGCAGCCTGTTTACAGATACGCAGTATTTT. Translated, it gives CASSLFTDTQYF.